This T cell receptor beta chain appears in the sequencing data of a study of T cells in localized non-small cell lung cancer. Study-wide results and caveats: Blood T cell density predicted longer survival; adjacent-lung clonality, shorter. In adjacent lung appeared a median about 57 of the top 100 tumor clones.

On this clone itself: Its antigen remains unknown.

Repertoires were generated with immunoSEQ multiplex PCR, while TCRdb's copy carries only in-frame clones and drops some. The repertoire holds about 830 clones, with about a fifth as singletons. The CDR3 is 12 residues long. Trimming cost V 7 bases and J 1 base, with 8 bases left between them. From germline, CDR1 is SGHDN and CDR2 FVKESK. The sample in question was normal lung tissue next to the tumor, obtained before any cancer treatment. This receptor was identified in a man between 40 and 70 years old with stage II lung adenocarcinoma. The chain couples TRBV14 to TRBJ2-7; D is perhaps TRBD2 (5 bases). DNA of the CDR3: TGTGCCAGCAATGGCGGGTCCTACGAGCAGTACTTC. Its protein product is CASNGGSYEQYF.